The entry that follows covers one T cell receptor beta chain sequence. What it binds is not known. Assay used: immunoSEQ multiplex PCR; TCRdb lists only in-frame clones, some missing. The sample lists about 36,000 clones, 60% to 80% occurring once. This sample is part of a study of PD-1 blockade in classical Hodgkin lymphoma. General study results and limits: Newly diagnosed patients were reported to exhibit reduced baseline TCR diversity relative to healthy donors.

The length of the CDR3 is 12 residues. V shed 3 bases, J shed 11 bases, and the junction held 6 bases outside the gene matches. Germline V gene lookup returns CDR1 KGHSH and CDR2 LQKENI. Every patient relapsed after autologous stem cell transplantation, and brentuximab vedotin exposure varied. The sequencing here drew on peripheral blood mononuclear cells (PBMCs), taken before the second cycle of nivolumab. The TCR sequence derives from a human donor with classical Hodgkin lymphoma. This chain joins TRBV18 and TRBJ1-1; 7 bases agree with TRBD1. The DNA of the CDR3 is TGTGCCAGCTCACCCACAGGGGTTATGGCTTTCTTT. It specifies CASSPTGVMAFF.